This T cell receptor (beta chain) was identified in a study of shared clonotypes between healthy human individuals. Profiling relied on immunoSEQ multiplex PCR, and the TCRdb table lists in-frame clones only, not all of them. Here the sample spans approximately 1,500,000 clones, approximately 98% being singletons. CDR3 length: 13 amino acids. Per germline, CDR1 SGHVS and CDR2 FQNEAQ. V lost 2 bases and J lost 4, with 8 bases in between. The material sequenced was naive CD4+ T cells sorted from blood. Subset noted: CD45RA+ positively selected. The receptor was derived from a man aged 25 to 40 in good health. This chain joins TRBV7-8 and TRBJ1-2, with D tentatively TRBD1 (5 bases). The CDR3 loop is CASSLIGGYGYTF. The DNA of the CDR3 is TGTGCCAGCAGCTTAATCGGGGGCTATGGCTACACCTTC.